The clone carrying this TCR beta chain came up a few times. The target antigen is unknown. Amplification by 5'RACE using constant-segment primers produced TCR alpha and TCR beta cDNA libraries that carried sample barcodes and UMIs. One entry per CDR3 protein results from TCRdb running MiXCR on the 5' RACE reads. The sample lists about 390,000 distinct CDR3 sequences; roughly 15% were seen once. The germline V gene has CDR1 MNHEY and CDR2 SVGEGT. The CDR3 spans 14 residues. The V and J ends lost 8 bases and 2 bases respectively, with 15 bases between them. This entry belongs to a study of T-cell memory formation after mild COVID-19. Study-level points and caveats: The study found balanced CD4/CD8 in clones contracting day 15 to 85 and a CD4+ lean in later expanders. Specificity for SARS-CoV-2 was not confirmed among the second-wave clones peaking on day 37.

The clonotype was recovered from a man aged 18 to 30 who had mild COVID-19 (a few samples of this study predate the infection). Cell type and time point are not known. The J gene is TRBJ1-2, the V gene TRBV6-2 or TRBV6-3; D perhaps matches TRBD1 (5 bases). Input material: PBMCs or a T cell subset sorted from them (not recorded which). In nucleotides, the CDR3 is TGTGCCAGCGTAATAGGACACTTAAACTATGGCTACACCTTC. Translating gives CASVIGHLNYGYTF.